The clone carrying this TCR beta chain appeared a few times. Its antigen is undetermined. Germline V gene lookup returns CDR1 SGHVS and CDR2 FQNEAQ. Trimming shortened V by 1 base and J by 6 bases, and 9 bases separated the two germline ends. The CDR3 consists of 13 residues. The data derive from a study of T cell repertoires in cytomegalovirus infection. Findings and limits, study-wide: In two of eight donors, the top clonotype was HLA-C-restricted CMV-specific. CMV carriers with the relevant HLA were identified by cumulative public TCR beta family frequency.

TCRdb reprocessed the reads with MiXCR, giving one entry per CDR3 protein. The table lists approximately 200,000 distinct CDR3 sequences, 28% of them singletons, with 31% in the top ten. V usage is TRBV7-8 and J usage is TRBJ1-1, with unresolved D. This sequence was found in a human donor in good health (CMV status not recorded). Some clones in this sample may be carry-over from other donors' samples. The sample taken for sequencing was PBMCs. The CDR3 loop reads CASSLVWASEAFF. The CDR3 DNA follows: TGTGCCAGCAGCTTAGTTTGGGCGTCTGAAGCTTTCTTT.